A single sample is the source of the 27 T cell receptor beta chains below, sequenced in a study of post-analysis software for immune sequencing data (dated by TCRdb to between 2014 and 2016). Overall study results and their limits: Patients showed significantly higher frequencies than controls for several TRBV segments, among them TRBV5-6, TRBV5-1 and TRBV20-1.

Antigen specificity for these receptors is unknown. Libraries were built with PCR. Instrument on record: Illumina HiSeq 2500. Unique molecular identifiers were incorporated into TCR beta cDNA libraries to reduce PCR and sequencing biases. In TCRdb, the public reads were trimmed at Q25 with fastp and aligned with MiXCR, with productive beta chains retained. Rows merge per CDR3 protein into single entries with the most common DNA and genes. The table for this sample lists more than 500,000 distinct CDR3 sequences; less than 40% of them were counted only once. 4.5% to 7.5% of the sample is held by the ten biggest clonotypes. The specimen sequenced was blood. The source of these receptors is a girl aged 2-17 years with multiple sclerosis.

This clonotype was recorded a few times. This chain connects TRBV20-1 to TRBJ1-1; no definite D call. CDR3 length: 15 residues. Germline CDR1 and CDR2: DFQATT and SNEGSKA (reference sequence). Trimming cost V 2 bases and J 0 bases, with 13 bases left between them. The CDR3 nucleotides read TGCAGTGCTAGATCCCCGCGGACCGTGAACACTGAAGCTTTCTTT. Translation: CSARSPRTVNTEAFF.

This clonotype has only a few counts. V gene TRBV6-1 combines with J gene TRBJ2-7; perhaps TRBD2 as D (5 bases). From germline, CDR1 is MNHNS and CDR2 SASEGT. The CDR3 sequence is 14 residues long. V dropped 3 bases and J dropped 7 bases, with 16 bases sitting between them. The CDR3 here is CASSDLTTLWEQYF. The CDR3 DNA reads TGTGCCAGCAGTGATTTGACTACCCTCTGGGAGCAGTACTTC.

V and J are TRBV24-1 and TRBJ1-2; D call uncertain. The V gene lost 5 bases and the J gene lost 4 bases, with 13 bases spanning the gap. The CDR3 loop spans 14 amino acids. CDR1 and CDR2 from the germline V gene are KGHDR and SFDVKD. CDR3 in amino acids: CATSGPDLSYGYTF. As DNA, the CDR3 is TGTGCCACCAGTGGCCCCGACCTCTCCTATGGCTACACCTTC.

This clonotype was seen a few times. The CDR3 nucleotides read TGTGCCAGCAGCTTAGAATTCTGGGGCAGCTATGGCTACACCTTC. Protein product: CASSLEFWGSYGYTF. The rearrangement joins TRBV11-2 to TRBJ1-2; perhaps TRBD1 as D (5 bases). CDR3 length equals 15 residues. Germline V CDR1 and CDR2: SGHAT, FQNNGV. Trimming removed 0 bases at V and 4 bases at J, with 12 bases between.

This clonotype has only a few counts. The rearrangement links TRBV11-2 to TRBJ2-5; no clear D gene. This CDR3 contains 14 residues. V was clipped by 4 bases and J by 4 bases, with 13 bases between them. CDR1 SGHAT and CDR2 FQNNGV come from the germline V gene. The CDR3 bases are TGTGCCAGCAGCTATTCAACGAGAGGAGAGACCCAGTACTTC. It codes for CASSYSTRGETQYF. The complete variable domain, with remaining parts taken from reference TRBV11-2 and TRBJ2-5, reads EAGVAQSPRYKIIEKRQSVAFWCNPISGHATLYWYQQILGQGPKLLIQFQNNGVVDDSQLPKDRFSAERLKGVDSTLKIQPAKLEDSAVYLCASSYSTRGETQYFGPGTRLLVL.

This chain joins TRBV20-1 and TRBJ2-1, with a tentative D call TRBD2 (6 bases). The ends were cut back, 5 bases at V and 7 bases at J, with 21 bases in the middle. The CDR3 runs 15 residues. CDR1 and CDR2 (germline): DFQATT, SNEGSKA (reference sequence). The chain's CDR3 is CSAFDPRRGRNEQFF. The CDR3 nucleotides read TGCAGTGCTTTCGATCCCCGGCGGGGACGGAATGAGCAGTTCTTC.

This clonotype was detected only a few times. This chain links TRBV7-6 with TRBJ2-1; 9 bases map to TRBD1. Germline loops: CDR1 SGHVS, CDR2 FNYEAQ. The CDR3 sequence is 15 residues long. The V segment lost 1 base and the J segment 5 bases; nucleotides outside the gene matches: 3. CDR3 amino acids: CASSLGTGVDNEQFF. In DNA, the CDR3 is TGTGCCAGCAGCTTAGGGACAGGGGTCGACAATGAGCAGTTCTTC.

The chain carries TRBV7-2 and TRBJ1-1; D gene uncertain. V was pared by 1 base and J by 4 bases, with 10 bases between. The length of the CDR3 is 14 residues. Germline V gene data show CDR1 as SGHTA and CDR2 as FQGNSA. CDR3 protein: CASSLDAGPTEAFF. In DNA, the CDR3 is TGTGCCAGCAGCTTAGACGCAGGTCCCACTGAAGCTTTCTTT.

This rearrangement joins TRBV6-5 to TRBJ1-2; D might be TRBD1 (5 bases). V lost 0 bases to trimming and J lost 8 bases, with 16 bases between them. The CDR3 is 15 residues long. The germline gives CDR1 MNHEY, CDR2 SVGAGI. The CDR3, as DNA: TGTGCCAGCAGTTACTCGAACCTTGGAGGGGTCGGCTACACCTTC. Protein product: CASSYSNLGGVGYTF.

The gene calls are TRBV6-5 and TRBJ1-4; D gene uncertain. From germline, CDR1 is MNHEY and CDR2 SVGAGI. The CDR3 spans 14 residues. Trimming cost V 4 bases and J 4 bases, with 10 bases left between them. CDR3 sequence reads: CASSSKTGNEKLFF. The CDR3 region has the DNA TGTGCCAGCAGTTCCAAGACCGGTAATGAAAAACTGTTTTTT.

This clonotype was counted between two and nine times. J is TRBJ2-3 and V is TRBV20-1; possibly TRBD1 or TRBD2 for D (5 bases each). V gave up 6 bases and J gave up 1 base, with 14 bases separating them. This CDR3 region has 14 residues. Germline V CDR1 and CDR2: DFQATT, SNEGSKA (reference sequence). The CDR3 nucleotides read TGCAGTGCGAGGGACCTAGAGGGCACAGATACGCAGTATTTT. It specifies CSARDLEGTDTQYF.

The genes are TRBV14 and TRBJ1-4; TRBD1 is a possible D gene (6 bases). V was shortened by 2 bases and J by 3 bases, with 19 bases between the two germline ends. The CDR3 extends over 18 amino acids. CDR1 is SGHDN, CDR2 FVKESK, per germline. For the CDR3, the DNA is TGTGCCAGCAGCCAAAGACTGCCGGGGGCGATACCTAATGAAAAACTGTTTTTT. It translates to CASSQRLPGAIPNEKLFF.

This clonotype has a handful of counts. The chain uses TRBV7-8 and TRBJ2-6; D is ambiguous. CDR3 length: 17 residues. Trimming left V 5 bases short and J 4 bases short, with 18 bases between. Germline assignment: CDR1 SGHVS and CDR2 FQNEAQ. The CDR3 DNA follows: TGTGCCAGCAGCCAAAGGTCCCCCCTGCGAGGGGCCAACGTCCTGACTTTC. Translating it yields CASSQRSPLRGANVLTF. The whole variable domain, remainder taken from reference TRBV7-8 and TRBJ2-6, is GAGVSQSPRYKVAKRGQDVALRCDPISGHVSLFWYQQALGQGPEFLTYFQNEAQLDKSGLPSDRFFAERPEGSVSTLKIQRTQQEDSAVYLCASSQRSPLRGANVLTFGAGSRLTVL.

This clonotype was detected a few times. This chain connects TRBV7-8 to TRBJ1-1; D remains unclear. The V gene's germline CDR1 is SGHVS and CDR2 FQNEAQ. The CDR3 has 13 amino acids. Deletions cut 4 bases from V and 1 base from J, with 7 bases between. CDR3 nucleotides: TGTGCCAGCAGCTACGAGGGGAACACTGAAGCTTTCTTT. It codes for CASSYEGNTEAFF.

The CDR3 loop is CASSLISGALGETQYF. The CDR3 DNA follows: TGTGCCAGCAGCTTAATTTCGGGGGCGCTGGGGGAGACCCAGTACTTC. This rearrangement joins TRBV7-3 to TRBJ2-5; D possibly uses TRBD1 or TRBD2 (6 bases each). CDR3 length equals 16 residues. Trimming cost V 1 base and J 5 bases, with 17 bases left between them. Germline values: CDR1 SGHTA, CDR2 FQGTGA.

The V gene is TRBV5-1, the J gene TRBJ2-5; tentative D call: TRBD1 (5 bases). CDR1 and CDR2 from the germline V gene are SGHRS and YFSETQ. The CDR3 totals 15 residues. Trimming cost V 0 bases and J 2 bases, with 11 bases left between them. CDR3 sequence (DNA): TGCGCCAGCAGCTTGGTTGCGACAGCTCAAGAGACCCAGTACTTC. Protein sequence: CASSLVATAQETQYF.

This clonotype was seen only a few times. The chain recombines TRBV3-1 with TRBJ2-7, with 9 bases aligning to TRBD1. Germline CDR1 is LGHDT and CDR2 is YNNKEL (reference sequence). J gave up 3 bases and V 4 bases, and 7 bases lay outside the gene matches. This CDR3 has 15 amino acids. CDR3 loop: CASSLRTGASYEQYF. As DNA, the CDR3 is TGTGCCAGCAGCCTCAGGACAGGGGCGAGCTACGAGCAGTACTTC.

This chain links TRBV4-2 with TRBJ1-5; TRBD1 aligns across 10 bases. Trimming removed 2 bases from V and 6 bases from J; junction bases left unmatched: 7. The CDR3 length is 16 residues. Germline CDR1 and CDR2: LGHNA and YNFKEQ. CDR3 region: CASSQTGTGDGQPQHF. The CDR3 bases are TGTGCCAGCAGCCAAACCGGGACAGGGGACGGTCAGCCCCAGCATTTT.

The V and J genes are TRBV5-1 and TRBJ2-7, with TRBD2 matching over 10 bases. The CDR3 extends over 15 amino acids. With 5 bases clipped from V and 1 base from J, the junction kept 6 bases outside the gene matches. CDR1 SGHRS and CDR2 YFSETQ come from the germline V gene. This chain's CDR3 is CASRSGTSDSYEQYF. The CDR3 DNA sequence: TGCGCCAGCAGATCCGGGACTAGCGATTCCTACGAGCAGTACTTC.

This clonotype was picked up one time. This chain links TRBV20-1 with TRBJ2-3; D gene ambiguous. Germline V gives CDR1 DFQATT, CDR2 SNEGSKA (reference sequence). This CDR3 comprises 13 residues. V was shortened by 0 bases and J by 4 bases, with 8 bases between the two germline ends. The DNA for the CDR3 is TGCAGTGCTAGAGATCCAGTGGCAGATACGCAGTATTTT. Its protein product is CSARDPVADTQYF.

The chain couples TRBV3-1 to TRBJ1-5, with D possibly matching TRBD1 (6 bases). Germline V gene data show CDR1 as LGHDT and CDR2 as YNNKEL (reference sequence). The V end lost 0 bases, the J end lost 1 base, and 10 bases lay between the germline ends. The CDR3 contains 16 residues. The CDR3: CASSQDGTLSNQPQHF. CDR3 nucleotide sequence: TGTGCCAGCAGCCAAGACGGGACATTGAGCAATCAGCCCCAGCATTTT.

A few counts support this clonotype. CDR3: CASSQVSAMNTEAFF. For the CDR3, the DNA is TGTGCCAGCAGCCAAGTTTCCGCTATGAACACTGAAGCTTTCTTT. J is TRBJ1-1 and V is TRBV14; D gene ambiguous. CDR3 length: 15 amino acids. Trimming took off 1 base at V and 0 bases at J, with 9 bases between the two ends. Germline CDR1 and CDR2: SGHDN and FVKESK.

This chain uses TRBV27 with TRBJ2-5; unclear D gene. The V gene's germline CDR1 is MNHEY and CDR2 SMNVEV (reference sequence). V dropped 4 bases and J dropped 5 bases, with 17 bases sitting between them. The CDR3 covers 15 residues. The CDR3 coding sequence is TGTGCCAGCAGTTCAACCGAAGTTAGCCAGGAGACCCAGTACTTC. Translation gives CASSSTEVSQETQYF.

The J gene is TRBJ2-5, the V gene TRBV7-3; D may correspond to TRBD1 or TRBD2 (6 bases each). Trimming stripped 1 base from V and 2 bases from J, with 20 bases between. Germline values: CDR1 SGHTA, CDR2 FQGTGA. The CDR3 extends over 18 amino acids. The CDR3 sequence: CASSLIPGRGGGQETQYF. CDR3 nucleotide sequence: TGTGCCAGCAGCTTAATACCCGGTCGAGGAGGGGGGCAAGAGACCCAGTACTTC.

The chain links TRBV20-1 to TRBJ1-2, with 7 positions matching TRBD1. J was trimmed by 5 bases and V by 3 bases; bases with no gene match: 21. CDR3 length equals 18 residues. CDR1 is DFQATT and CDR2 is SNEGSKA in the germline V gene (reference sequence). The CDR3, as DNA: TGCAGTGCTAGGGCAGTTTTGGCGTCAGGGGGTTTAGGATATGGCTACACCTTC. Protein: CSARAVLASGGLGYGYTF.

The chain carries TRBV2 and TRBJ1-1; D uncertain. V was pared by 7 bases and J by 4 bases, with 16 bases between. Germline V gives CDR1 SNHLY, CDR2 FYNNEI. The CDR3 is 14 amino acids. The CDR3 DNA is TGTGCCAGCACTGTAGGGCCGGACGTCACTGAAGCTTTCTTT. Translating gives CASTVGPDVTEAFF.

The chain recombines TRBV20-1 with TRBJ2-2; TRBD2 aligns across 12 bases. The CDR3 runs 14 residues. Per the germline V gene, CDR1 is DFQATT and CDR2 is SNEGSKA (reference sequence). V shed 4 bases, J shed 6 bases, and the junction held 3 bases outside the gene matches. For the CDR3, the DNA is TGCAGTGCTACCCGACTAGCGGGAGCCGGGGAGCTGTTTTTT. As protein: CSATRLAGAGELFF.